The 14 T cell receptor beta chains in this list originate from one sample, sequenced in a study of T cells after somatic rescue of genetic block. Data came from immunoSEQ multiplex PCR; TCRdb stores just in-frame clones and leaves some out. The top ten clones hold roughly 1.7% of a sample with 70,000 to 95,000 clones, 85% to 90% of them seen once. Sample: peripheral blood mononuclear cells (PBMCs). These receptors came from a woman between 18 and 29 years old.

The CDR3 here is CASSQERTAEAFF. In nucleotides, the CDR3 is TGCGCCAGCAGCCAAGAACGAACAGCTGAAGCTTTCTTT. This sequence joins TRBV4-3 and TRBJ1-1; D unclear. Trimming took off 0 bases at V and 6 bases at J, with 8 bases between the two ends. This CDR3 has 13 residues. Looked up from germline, CDR1 is LGHNA and CDR2 is YSLEER.

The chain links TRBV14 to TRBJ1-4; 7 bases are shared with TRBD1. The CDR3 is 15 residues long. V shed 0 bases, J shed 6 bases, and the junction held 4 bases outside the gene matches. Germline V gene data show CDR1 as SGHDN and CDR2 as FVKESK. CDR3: CASSQEIRGDEKLFF. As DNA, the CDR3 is TGTGCCAGCAGCCAAGAGATCAGGGGGGATGAAAAACTGTTTTTT.

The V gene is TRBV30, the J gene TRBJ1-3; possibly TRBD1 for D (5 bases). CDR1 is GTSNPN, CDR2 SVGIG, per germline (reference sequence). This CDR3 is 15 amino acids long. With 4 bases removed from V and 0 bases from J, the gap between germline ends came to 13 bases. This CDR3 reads CAWTSGLISGNTIYF. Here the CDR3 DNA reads TGTGCCTGGACCTCGGGGCTCATCTCTGGAAACACCATATATTTT.

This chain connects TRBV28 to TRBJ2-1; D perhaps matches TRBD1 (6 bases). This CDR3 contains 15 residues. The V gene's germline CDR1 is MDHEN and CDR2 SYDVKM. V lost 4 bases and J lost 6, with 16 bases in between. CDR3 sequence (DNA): TGTGCCAGCAGTTCACGGCAGGGGCTTGTCAATGAGCAGTTCTTC. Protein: CASSSRQGLVNEQFF.

The CDR3 loop is CASSLIRGGYTF. In DNA form, the CDR3 reads TGTGCCAGCAGCTTAATCCGGGGTGGCTACACCTTC. V is TRBV7-3 and J is TRBJ1-2; D call uncertain. This CDR3 has 12 residues. Germline V gives CDR1 SGHTA, CDR2 FQGTGA. V gave up 1 base and J gave up 7 bases, with 7 bases separating them.

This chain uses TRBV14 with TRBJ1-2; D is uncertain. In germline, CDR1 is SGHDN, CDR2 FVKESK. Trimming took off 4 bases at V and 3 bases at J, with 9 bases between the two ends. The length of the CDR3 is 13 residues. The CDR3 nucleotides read TGTGCCAGCAGCCTGGCCGGCCACTATGGCTACACCTTC. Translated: CASSLAGHYGYTF. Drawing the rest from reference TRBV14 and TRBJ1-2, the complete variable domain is EAGVTQFPSHSVIEKGQTVTLRCDPISGHDNLYWYRRVMGKEIKFLLHFVKESKQDESGMPNNRFLAERTGGTYSTLKVQPAELEDSGVYFCASSLAGHYGYTFGSGTRLTVV.

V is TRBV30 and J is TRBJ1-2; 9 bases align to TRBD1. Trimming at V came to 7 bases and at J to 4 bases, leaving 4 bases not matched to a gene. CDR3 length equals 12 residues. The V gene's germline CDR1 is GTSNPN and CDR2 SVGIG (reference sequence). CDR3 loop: CAYSGQGYGYTF. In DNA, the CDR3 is TGTGCCTACTCGGGACAGGGCTATGGCTACACCTTC.

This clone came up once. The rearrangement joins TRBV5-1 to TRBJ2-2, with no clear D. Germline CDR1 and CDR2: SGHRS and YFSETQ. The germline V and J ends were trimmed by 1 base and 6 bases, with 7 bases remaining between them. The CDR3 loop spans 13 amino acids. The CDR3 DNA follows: TGCGCCAGCAGCTTGTTGTCCCCCGGGGAGCTGTTTTTT. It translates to CASSLLSPGELFF.

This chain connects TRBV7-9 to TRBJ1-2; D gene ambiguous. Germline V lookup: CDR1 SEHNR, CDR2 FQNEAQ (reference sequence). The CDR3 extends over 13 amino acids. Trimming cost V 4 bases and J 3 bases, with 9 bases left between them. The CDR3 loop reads CASSSTEDYGYTF. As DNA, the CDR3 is TGTGCCAGCAGCTCTACAGAGGACTATGGCTACACCTTC.

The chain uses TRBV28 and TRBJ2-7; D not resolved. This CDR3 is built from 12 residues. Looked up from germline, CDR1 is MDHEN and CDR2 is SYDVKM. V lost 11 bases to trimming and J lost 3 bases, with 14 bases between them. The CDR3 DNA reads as TGTGCCCATAACACAGCCTTCTACGAGCAGTACTTC. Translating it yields CAHNTAFYEQYF.

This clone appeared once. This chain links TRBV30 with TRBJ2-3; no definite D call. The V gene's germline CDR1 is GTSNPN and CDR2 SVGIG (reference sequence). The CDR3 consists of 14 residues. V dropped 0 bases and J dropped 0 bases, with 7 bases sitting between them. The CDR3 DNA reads TGTGCCTGGAGTGTGGCGGCTAGCACAGATACGCAGTATTTT. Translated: CAWSVAASTDTQYF.

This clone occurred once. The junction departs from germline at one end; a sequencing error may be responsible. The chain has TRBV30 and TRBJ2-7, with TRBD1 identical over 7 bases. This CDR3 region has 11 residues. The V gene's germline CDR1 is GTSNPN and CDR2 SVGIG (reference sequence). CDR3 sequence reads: CAWSIGGTEGF. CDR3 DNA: TGTGCCTGGAGCATAGGGGGCACTGAGGGCTTC.

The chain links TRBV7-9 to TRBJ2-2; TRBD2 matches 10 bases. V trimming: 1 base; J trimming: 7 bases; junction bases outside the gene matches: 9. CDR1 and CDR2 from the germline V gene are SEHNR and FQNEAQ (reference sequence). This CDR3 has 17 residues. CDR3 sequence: CASSLDEREGLNGELFF. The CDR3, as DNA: TGTGCCAGCAGCTTAGATGAGCGGGAGGGCCTTAACGGGGAGCTGTTTTTT.

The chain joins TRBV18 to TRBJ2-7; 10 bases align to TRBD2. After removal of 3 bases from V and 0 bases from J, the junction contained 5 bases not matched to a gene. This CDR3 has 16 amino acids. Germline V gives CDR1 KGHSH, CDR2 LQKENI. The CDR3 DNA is TGTGCCAGCTCACCCCTAGCGGGAGTGAGCTCCTACGAGCAGTACTTC. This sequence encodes CASSPLAGVSSYEQYF.